This passage covers 25 T cell receptor beta chains from one sample sequenced in a study of blood T cell repertoires in COVID-19. Some clones are missing from TCRdb's copy, which holds only in-frame ones; the method was immunoSEQ multiplex PCR. The sample has 250,000 to 300,000 clones, approximately 91% seen once; the top ten hold 2% to 2.5%. The sequenced sample was peripheral blood. Receptors originate from a woman between 25 and 40 years old with COVID-19, enrolled during active disease.

The chain links TRBV27 to TRBJ2-1; 10 bases are shared with TRBD2. The CDR3 length is 13 residues. The junction had 5 bases not matched to a gene; V was cut back by 6 bases and J by 9 bases. Germline CDR1 is MNHEY and CDR2 is SMNVEV (reference sequence). For the CDR3, the DNA is TGTGCCAGCAGGGGGACTAGCGAAAGTGAGCAGTTCTTC. Its protein product is CASRGTSESEQFF.

The gene calls are TRBV10-3 and TRBJ1-6; TRBD1 might be the D (6 bases). CDR1 and CDR2 (germline): ENHRY, SYGVKD. Trimming removed 2 bases at V and 8 bases at J, with 10 bases between. The CDR3 loop spans 14 amino acids. The chain's CDR3 is CAISEVAGDSPLHF. For the CDR3, the DNA is TGTGCCATCAGTGAGGTTGCAGGGGATTCACCCCTCCACTTT.

CDR3 bases: TGCGCCAGCAGTATGCTAGCGGGAGTCGGGTTCTACGAGCAGTACTTC. Amino acid sequence: CASSMLAGVGFYEQYF. This chain connects TRBV10-1 to TRBJ2-7; TRBD2 matches 10 bases. The CDR3 covers 16 residues. V was pared by 5 bases and J by 3 bases, with 10 bases of the junction left unmatched. The V gene's germline CDR1 is WNHNN and CDR2 SYGVQD (reference sequence).

The rearrangement joins TRBV5-6 to TRBJ2-2, with TRBD1 as a possible D gene (6 bases). The CDR3 covers 13 residues. The V gene's germline CDR1 is SGHDT and CDR2 YYEEEE. The germline V and J ends were trimmed by 3 bases and 6 bases, with 9 bases remaining between them. CDR3 in DNA: TGTGCCAGCAGCTCGTGGACAGCCGGGGAGCTGTTTTTT. Protein: CASSSWTAGELFF.

The V call is TRBV7-2, the J call TRBJ1-2; tentatively, D is TRBD1 (5 bases). This CDR3 comprises 16 residues. V was pared by 1 base and J by 4 bases, with 16 bases between. CDR1 SGHTA and CDR2 FQGNSA come from the germline V gene. The chain's CDR3 is CASSLVVSRGVYGYTF. As DNA, the CDR3 is TGTGCCAGCAGCTTAGTAGTCAGTCGGGGGGTCTATGGCTACACCTTC.

Concerning this clone: Other DNA sequences within the sample encode an identical CDR3. The V gene is TRBV9, the J gene TRBJ1-3; the D is unclear. V was shortened by 3 bases and J by 0 bases, with 4 bases between the two germline ends. Per germline, CDR1 SGDLS and CDR2 YYNGEE. CDR3 size: 13 residues. The CDR3 spells CASSANSGNTIYF. The CDR3, as DNA: TGTGCCAGCAGCGCTAACTCTGGAAACACCATATATTTT.

The chain combines TRBV12-5 with TRBJ1-1; D is perhaps TRBD1 (6 bases). The CDR3 has 17 residues. CDR1 and CDR2 from the germline V gene are LGHNT and FRNRAP. Trimming took off 5 bases at V and 0 bases at J, with 19 bases between the two ends. The CDR3 region is CASGLHATGRMNTEAFF. CDR3 nucleotides: TGTGCTAGTGGTCTTCACGCGACAGGCCGCATGAACACTGAAGCTTTCTTT.

The genes are TRBV5-1 and TRBJ1-1, with 7 bases lining up with TRBD1. The V and J ends lost 5 bases and 4 bases, in that order; junction bases with no gene match: 5. This CDR3 has 13 residues. Germline V gives CDR1 SGHRS, CDR2 YFSETQ. CDR3 sequence reads: CASRYAGGTEAFF. In DNA, the CDR3 is TGCGCCAGCAGATATGCAGGGGGCACTGAAGCTTTCTTT.

V gene TRBV5-4 combines with J gene TRBJ1-4, with 8 nucleotides matching TRBD1. Germline V gene lookup returns CDR1 SGHNT and CDR2 YYREEE (reference sequence). The CDR3 has 15 residues. After removal of 4 bases from V and 7 bases from J, the junction contained 9 bases not matched to a gene. CDR3 amino acids: CASSPNRGKGEKLFF. The CDR3 nucleotides are TGTGCCAGCAGCCCAAACAGGGGGAAAGGTGAAAAACTGTTTTTT.

The chain is built from TRBV28 and TRBJ1-2, with D hard to call. CDR1 is MDHEN, CDR2 SYDVKM, per germline. V was clipped by 3 bases and J by 4 bases, with 9 bases between them. The CDR3 totals 13 residues. The CDR3 region has the DNA TGTGCCAGCAGTTTGGGCGCGGGCTATGGCTACACCTTC. Protein sequence: CASSLGAGYGYTF.

The rearrangement links TRBV6-6 to TRBJ2-1; 9 nucleotides match TRBD2. V trimming: 3 bases; J trimming: 1 base; junction bases outside the gene matches: 4. The germline V gene encodes CDR1 MNHNY and CDR2 SVGAGI (reference sequence). The CDR3 loop spans 16 amino acids. This chain's CDR3 is CASSYSGRASYNEQFF. CDR3 coding DNA: TGTGCCAGCAGTTATAGCGGGAGAGCGTCCTACAATGAGCAGTTCTTC.

This clone was counted between two and nine times. The chain recombines TRBV9 with TRBJ1-1; 8 bases line up with TRBD1. Losses at the gene ends were 4 bases for V and 5 bases for J; bases not matched to a gene: 10. This CDR3 comprises 15 residues. CDR1 is SGDLS, CDR2 YYNGEE, per germline. For the CDR3, the DNA is TGTGCCAGCAGCTCCCCAGGGGGCGCTGGGACTGAAGCTTTCTTT. It specifies CASSSPGGAGTEAFF.

The V and J genes are TRBV18 and TRBJ2-7; TRBD1 matches at 9 bases. The length of the CDR3 is 13 residues. V lost 3 bases, J lost 3 bases, and 0 bases stayed unmatched. CDR1 KGHSH and CDR2 LQKENI come from the germline V gene. This CDR3 reads CASSPTGGYEQYF. The DNA for the CDR3 is TGTGCCAGCTCACCGACAGGGGGCTACGAGCAGTACTTC.

This chain connects TRBV18 to TRBJ2-1; D call uncertain. CDR1 is KGHSH and CDR2 is LQKENI in the germline V gene. Trimming took 4 bases from V and 5 from J, leaving 3 bases between them. The CDR3 totals 11 residues. The CDR3 region is CASSLDNEQFF. DNA for the CDR3: TGTGCCAGCTCACTAGACAATGAGCAGTTCTTC.

V usage is TRBV30 and J usage is TRBJ2-2; 8 bases map to TRBD1. Germline V gene data show CDR1 as GTSNPN and CDR2 as SVGIG (reference sequence). The CDR3 spans 14 residues. V was pared by 5 bases and J by 5 bases, with 7 bases of the junction left unmatched. The CDR3 reads CAWETGGLTGELFF. The CDR3 coding sequence is TGTGCCTGGGAAACAGGGGGACTGACCGGGGAGCTGTTTTTT.

CDR3 sequence reads: CASSEPGLAGGSYNEQFF. The CDR3 DNA sequence: TGCGCCAGCAGTGAGCCGGGACTAGCGGGAGGATCCTACAATGAGCAGTTCTTC. This chain connects TRBV10-1 to TRBJ2-1; 15 bases agree with TRBD2. The ends lost 2 bases at V and 1 base at J; junction bases unmatched: 3. The CDR3 contains 18 residues. The germline CDR1 and CDR2 sequences are WNHNN and SYGVQD (reference sequence).

Only one count was recorded for this clone. This chain uses TRBV18 with TRBJ2-2; 9 bases are a match to TRBD1. The germline V gene has CDR1 KGHSH and CDR2 LQKENI. This CDR3 contains 15 residues. The trim removed 4 bases at V and 1 base at J, leaving 1 base unmatched. CDR3 bases: TGTGCCAGCTCACGGGGACAGGGGAACACCGGGGAGCTGTTTTTT. Amino acids: CASSRGQGNTGELFF.

The chain's CDR3 is CSTVSSGSFPDTQYF. The CDR3 DNA reads TGCAGCACCGTCTCTAGCGGGAGTTTCCCAGATACGCAGTATTTT. The chain uses TRBV29-1 and TRBJ2-3; 10 bases are a match to TRBD2. The CDR3 has 15 amino acids. CDR1 SQVTM and CDR2 ANQGSEA come from the germline V gene. With 8 bases clipped from V and 4 bases from J, the junction kept 12 bases outside the gene matches.

The rearrangement links TRBV5-6 to TRBJ2-1; 9 nucleotides line up with TRBD2. Germline lookup yields CDR1 SGHDT and CDR2 YYEEEE. The CDR3 sequence is 16 residues long. Unmatched junction bases numbered 3, after V lost 1 base and J lost 1 base. CDR3 coding DNA: TGTGCCAGCAGCTTGTCTAGCGGGATTTCCTACAATGAGCAGTTCTTC. The encoded protein is CASSLSSGISYNEQFF.

This sequence joins TRBV11-3 and TRBJ2-5, with unresolved D. The CDR3 contains 14 residues. V gave up 1 base and J gave up 2 bases, with 8 bases separating them. Germline loops: CDR1 SGHNT, CDR2 YENEEA. This chain's CDR3 is CASSLGWQQETQYF. CDR3 DNA: TGTGCCAGCAGCTTAGGCTGGCAGCAAGAGACCCAGTACTTC.

This clone was detected once. V is TRBV9 and J is TRBJ1-4; possible D gene TRBD1, 5 bases. This CDR3 contains 15 residues. Trimming left V 0 bases short and J 7 bases short, with 13 bases between. From germline, CDR1 is SGDLS and CDR2 YYNGEE. This CDR3 is CASSVGGRVLEKLFF. CDR3 nucleotides: TGTGCCAGCAGCGTAGGGGGCAGGGTTCTTGAAAAACTGTTTTTT. Full variable domain (remainder filled in from reference TRBV9 and TRBJ1-4): DSGVTQTPKHLITATGQRVTLRCSPRSGDLSVYWYQQSLDQGLQFLIQYYNGEERAKGNILERFSAQQFPDLHSELNLSSLELGDSALYFCASSVGGRVLEKLFFGSGTQLSVL.

J is TRBJ1-4 and V is TRBV19, with 7 bases identical to TRBD1. This CDR3 region has 14 residues. V gave up 4 bases and J gave up 4 bases; unmatched junction bases: 3. Germline assignment: CDR1 LNHDA and CDR2 SQIVND (reference sequence). The CDR3 nucleotides read TGTGCCAGTAGTACAACAGGGGTTAATGAAAAACTGTTTTTT. Translated: CASSTTGVNEKLFF.

The genes are TRBV28 and TRBJ2-2; 7 bases are a match to TRBD1. The CDR3 loop spans 18 amino acids. Germline-derived CDR1 and CDR2 are MDHEN and SYDVKM. J lost 1 base, V lost 5 bases, and 13 bases had no gene match. The CDR3 reads CASSKPTGHLGNTGELFF. CDR3 nucleotide sequence: TGTGCCAGCAGTAAGCCGACAGGGCACCTAGGGAACACCGGGGAGCTGTTTTTT.

The V call is TRBV2, the J call TRBJ1-2; 8 nucleotides line up with TRBD1. Germline CDR1 is SNHLY and CDR2 is FYNNEI. The CDR3 is 15 amino acids. The ends lost 5 bases at V and 2 bases at J; junction bases unmatched: 7. CDR3 residues: CASSHDNRGNYGYTF. Here the CDR3 DNA reads TGTGCCAGCAGTCACGATAACAGGGGGAACTATGGCTACACCTTC.

This CDR3 is CASRTTGKANEKLFF. The CDR3 DNA reads TGTGCCAGTAGGACAACAGGGAAGGCTAATGAAAAACTGTTTTTT. The V call is TRBV19, the J call TRBJ1-4; D is perhaps TRBD1 (6 bases). The CDR3 is 15 residues long. Germline CDR1 LNHDA, CDR2 SQIVND (reference sequence). V shed 6 bases and J shed 3 bases, with 14 bases lying between them.